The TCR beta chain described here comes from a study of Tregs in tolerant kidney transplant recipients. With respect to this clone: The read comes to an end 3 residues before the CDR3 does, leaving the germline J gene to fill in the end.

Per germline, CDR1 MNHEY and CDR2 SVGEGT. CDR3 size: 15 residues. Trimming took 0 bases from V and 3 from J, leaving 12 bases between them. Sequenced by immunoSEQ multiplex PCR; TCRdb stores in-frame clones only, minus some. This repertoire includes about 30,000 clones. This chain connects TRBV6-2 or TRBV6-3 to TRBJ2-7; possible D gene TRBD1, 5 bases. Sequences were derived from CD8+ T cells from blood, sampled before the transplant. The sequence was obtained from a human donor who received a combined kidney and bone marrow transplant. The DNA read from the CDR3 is TGTGCCAGCAGTTACTCGGAACAGGACCTCTACGAG. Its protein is CASSYSEQDLYE. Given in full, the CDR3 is CASSYSEQDLYEQYF.